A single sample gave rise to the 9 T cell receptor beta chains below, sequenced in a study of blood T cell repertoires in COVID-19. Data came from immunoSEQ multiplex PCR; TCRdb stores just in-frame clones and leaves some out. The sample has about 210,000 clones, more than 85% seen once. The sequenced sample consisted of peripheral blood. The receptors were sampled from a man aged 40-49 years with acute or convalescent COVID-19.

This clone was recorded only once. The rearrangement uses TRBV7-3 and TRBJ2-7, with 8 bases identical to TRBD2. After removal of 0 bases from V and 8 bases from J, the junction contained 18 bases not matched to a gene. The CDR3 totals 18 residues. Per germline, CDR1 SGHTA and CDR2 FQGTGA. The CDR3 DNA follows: TGTGCCAGCAGCTTAACGTATCGAACTAGCGGATTCTACGATCAGCAGTACTTC. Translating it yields CASSLTYRTSGFYDQQYF.

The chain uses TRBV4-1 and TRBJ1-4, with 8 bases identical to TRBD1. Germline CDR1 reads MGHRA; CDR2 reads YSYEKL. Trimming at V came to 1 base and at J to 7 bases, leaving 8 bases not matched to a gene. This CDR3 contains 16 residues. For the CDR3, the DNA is TGCGCCAGCAGCCAAGGGGAGACAGGGGCCGGTGAAAAACTGTTTTTT. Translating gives CASSQGETGAGEKLFF.

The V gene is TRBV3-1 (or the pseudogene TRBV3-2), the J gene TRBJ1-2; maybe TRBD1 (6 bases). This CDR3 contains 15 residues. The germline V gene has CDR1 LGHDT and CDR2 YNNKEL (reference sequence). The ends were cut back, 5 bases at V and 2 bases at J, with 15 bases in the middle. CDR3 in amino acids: CASSSTTGSNYGYTF. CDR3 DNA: TGTGCCAGCAGCAGTACGACAGGCTCAAACTATGGCTACACCTTC.

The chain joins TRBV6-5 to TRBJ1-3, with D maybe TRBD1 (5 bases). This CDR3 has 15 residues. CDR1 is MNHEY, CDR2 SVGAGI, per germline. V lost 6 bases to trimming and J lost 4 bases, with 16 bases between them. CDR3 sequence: CASSREGDRGNTIYF. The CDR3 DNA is TGTGCCAGCAGCCGAGAAGGTGACAGAGGAAACACCATATATTTT.

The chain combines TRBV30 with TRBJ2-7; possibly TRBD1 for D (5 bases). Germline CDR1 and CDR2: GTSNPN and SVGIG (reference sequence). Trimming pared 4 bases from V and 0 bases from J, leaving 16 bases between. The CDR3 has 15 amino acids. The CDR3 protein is CAWTMHRTPSYEQYF. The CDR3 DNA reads TGTGCCTGGACAATGCACAGGACCCCCTCCTACGAGCAGTACTTC.

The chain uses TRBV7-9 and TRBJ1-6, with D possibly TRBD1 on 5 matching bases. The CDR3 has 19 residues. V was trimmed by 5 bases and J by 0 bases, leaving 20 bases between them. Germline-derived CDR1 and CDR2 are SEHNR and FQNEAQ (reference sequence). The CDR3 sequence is CASSRNLGQGSSYNSPLHF. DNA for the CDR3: TGTGCCAGCAGCCGAAACCTGGGGCAGGGAAGCTCCTATAATTCACCCCTCCACTTT.

CDR3 in amino acids: CASSPPGQGNYGYTF. The CDR3 coding sequence is TGTGCCAGCTCACCTCCGGGACAGGGGAACTATGGCTACACCTTC. The rearrangement links TRBV18 to TRBJ1-2, with TRBD1 matching over 10 bases. The V gene's germline CDR1 is KGHSH and CDR2 LQKENI. Trimming at V came to 3 bases and at J to 2 bases, leaving 3 bases not matched to a gene. This CDR3 contains 15 residues.

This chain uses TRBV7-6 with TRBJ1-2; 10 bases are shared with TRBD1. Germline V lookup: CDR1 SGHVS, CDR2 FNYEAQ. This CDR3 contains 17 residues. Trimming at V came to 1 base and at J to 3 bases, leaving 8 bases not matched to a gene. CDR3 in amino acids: CASSLVGGDRGDYGYTF. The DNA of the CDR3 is TGTGCCAGCAGCTTAGTCGGGGGGGACAGGGGCGACTATGGCTACACCTTC.

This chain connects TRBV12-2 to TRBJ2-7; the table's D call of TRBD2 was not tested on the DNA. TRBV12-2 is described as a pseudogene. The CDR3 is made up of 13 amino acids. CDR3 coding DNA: TGTGCAAGTCGCTTAGCTCGGGGCTACGAGCAGTACTTC. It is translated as CASRLARGYEQYF.